One T cell receptor (beta chain) is described in this entry. In germline, CDR1 is MGHRA, CDR2 YSYEKL. The V segment lost 1 base and the J segment 0 bases; nucleotides outside the gene matches: 4. The CDR3 spans 16 residues. The protocol was immunoSEQ multiplex PCR, while the TCRdb copy is restricted to in-frame clones and leaves out a portion. The sample records nearly 25,000 clones, about 67% being singletons. These data originate in a study of early stage breast cancer tumors. Sequencing input: breast tumor tissue. This receptor was obtained from a person aged 55 to 75 with breast cancer. This chain uses TRBV4-1 with TRBJ2-3, with TRBD2 matching over 7 bases. The CDR3 nucleotides read TGCGCCAGCAGCCAAGGGGCTAGCGGTAGCACAGATACGCAGTATTTT. This codes for CASSQGASGSTDTQYF.